The T cell receptor beta chain described here comes from a study of T cells in tuberculosis. Thawed, overnight-rested PBMC were stained with GMM-loaded CD1B tetramer, viability dye and anti-CD3, then sorted. C32 glucose monomycolate from Rhodococcus equi was loaded onto the CD1B tetramers. Only in-frame clones appear in the TCRdb table, and some are missing; sequencing was by immunoSEQ multiplex PCR. The data contain about 58,000 clones, roughly 87% of them singletons. The germline V gene encodes CDR1 SGHDT and CDR2 YYEEEE. The CDR3 contains 17 residues. Trimming took off 0 bases at V and 3 bases at J, with 19 bases between the two ends.

The receptor was isolated from an adult woman with latent tuberculosis. The sequenced material came from CD1b-GMM tetramer-negative cells sorted from PBMCs. J is TRBJ2-7 and V is TRBV5-6, with a possible D match to TRBD1 (7 bases). The CDR3: CASSLGLVPGGYYEQYF. The CDR3 bases are TGTGCCAGCAGCTTGGGTTTGGTCCCAGGGGGGTACTACGAGCAGTACTTC.